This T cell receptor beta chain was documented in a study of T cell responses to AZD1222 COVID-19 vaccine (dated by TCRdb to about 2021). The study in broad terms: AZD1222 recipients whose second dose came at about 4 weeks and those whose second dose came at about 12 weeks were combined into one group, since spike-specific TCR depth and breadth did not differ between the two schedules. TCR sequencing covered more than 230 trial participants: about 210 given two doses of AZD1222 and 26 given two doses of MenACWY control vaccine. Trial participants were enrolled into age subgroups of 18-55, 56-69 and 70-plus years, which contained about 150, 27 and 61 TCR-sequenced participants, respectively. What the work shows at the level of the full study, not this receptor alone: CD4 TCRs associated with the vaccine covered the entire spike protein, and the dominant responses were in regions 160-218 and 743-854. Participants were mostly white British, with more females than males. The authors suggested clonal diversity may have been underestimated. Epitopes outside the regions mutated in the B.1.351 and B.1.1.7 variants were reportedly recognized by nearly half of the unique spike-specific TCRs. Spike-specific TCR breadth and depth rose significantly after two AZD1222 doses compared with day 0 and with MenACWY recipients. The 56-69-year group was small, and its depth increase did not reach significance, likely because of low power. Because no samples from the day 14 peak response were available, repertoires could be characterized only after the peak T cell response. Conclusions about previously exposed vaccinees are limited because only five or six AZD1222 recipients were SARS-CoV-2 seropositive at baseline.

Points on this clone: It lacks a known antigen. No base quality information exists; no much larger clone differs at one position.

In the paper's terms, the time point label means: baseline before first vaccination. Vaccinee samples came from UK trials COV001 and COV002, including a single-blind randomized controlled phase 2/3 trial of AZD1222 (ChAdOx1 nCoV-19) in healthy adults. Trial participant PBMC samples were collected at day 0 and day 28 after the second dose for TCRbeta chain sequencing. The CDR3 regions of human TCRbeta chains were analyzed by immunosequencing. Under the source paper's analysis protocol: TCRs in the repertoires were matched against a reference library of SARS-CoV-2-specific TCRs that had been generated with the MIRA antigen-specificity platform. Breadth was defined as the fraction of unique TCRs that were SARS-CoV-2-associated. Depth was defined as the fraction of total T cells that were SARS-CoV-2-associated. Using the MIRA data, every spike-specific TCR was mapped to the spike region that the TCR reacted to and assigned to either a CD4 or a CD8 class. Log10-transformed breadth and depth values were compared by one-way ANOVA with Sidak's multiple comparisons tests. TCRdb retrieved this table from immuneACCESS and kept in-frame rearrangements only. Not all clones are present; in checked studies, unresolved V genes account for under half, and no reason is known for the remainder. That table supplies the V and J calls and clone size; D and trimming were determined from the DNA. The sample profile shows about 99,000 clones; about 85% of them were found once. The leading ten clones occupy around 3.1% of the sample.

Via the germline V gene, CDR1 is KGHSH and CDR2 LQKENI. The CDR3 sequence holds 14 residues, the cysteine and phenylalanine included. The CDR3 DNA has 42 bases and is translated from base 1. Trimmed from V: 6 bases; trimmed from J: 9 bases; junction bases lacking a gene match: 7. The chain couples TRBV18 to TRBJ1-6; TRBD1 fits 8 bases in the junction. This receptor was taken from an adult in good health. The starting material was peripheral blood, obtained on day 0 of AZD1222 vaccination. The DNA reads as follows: TGTGCCAGCTCGGACGACAGGGGCGCTTCACCCCTCCACTTT. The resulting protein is CASSDDRGASPLHF.